This T cell receptor beta chain came from a study of OX40 agonist ivuxolimab in advanced cancers. Across the study: It was ivuxolimab, an agonistic anti-OX40 (CD134) antibody, that patients were treated with. Patients treated during dose escalation were battling hepatocellular carcinoma, melanoma, renal cell or head and neck cancer. Mean age about 60 years, range roughly 20 to 85; 82.7% male. Study results and limitations: Compared with others, partial responders at 0.1-3.0 mg/kg displayed clonal expansion among the lowest.

Clones were read by immunoSEQ multiplex PCR, and TCRdb kept only the in-frame ones, dropping some. The data show around 60,000 clones, 85% seen once. As to this clone: Its antigen is not identified.

Sample: CD4+ or CD8+ T cells sorted from blood, taken in a trial of the OX40 agonist ivuxolimab. The clonotype was recovered from an adult with an advanced solid tumor such as melanoma, head and neck, liver or kidney cancer.

The CDR3 protein is CSVEKGLGHQETQYF. The CDR3 DNA reads TGCAGCGTTGAAAAGGGTTTAGGGCACCAAGAGACCCAGTACTTC. This chain uses TRBV29-1 with TRBJ2-5; D unresolved. Trimming pared 2 bases from V and 0 bases from J, leaving 13 bases between. This CDR3 spans 15 amino acids. The germline CDR1 and CDR2 sequences are SQVTM and ANQGSEA.